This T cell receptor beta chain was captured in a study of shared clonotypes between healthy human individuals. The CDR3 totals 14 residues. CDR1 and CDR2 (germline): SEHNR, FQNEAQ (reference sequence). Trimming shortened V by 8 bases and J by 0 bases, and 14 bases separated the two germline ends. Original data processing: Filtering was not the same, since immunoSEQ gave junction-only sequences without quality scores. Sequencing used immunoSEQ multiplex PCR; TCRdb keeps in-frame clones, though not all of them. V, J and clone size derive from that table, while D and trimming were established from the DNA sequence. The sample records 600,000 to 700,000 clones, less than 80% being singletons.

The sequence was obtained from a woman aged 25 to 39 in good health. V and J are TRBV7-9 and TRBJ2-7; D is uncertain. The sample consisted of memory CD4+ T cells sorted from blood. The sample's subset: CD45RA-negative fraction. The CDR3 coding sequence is TGTGCCAGCGCCCTGCAGAGAGACTCCTACGAGCAGTACTTC. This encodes CASALQRDSYEQYF.